This is a list of T cell receptor beta chains from one sample in a study of vaccination and CD4 T cells after COVID-19. These receptors have no known antigen. TCRdb reprocessed the PCR reads with MiXCR, giving one entry per CDR3 protein. The table shows over 20,000 distinct CDR3 sequences, with 38% occurring only once. The sample in question was CD4+ T cells from blood, cultured in vitro, obtained before SARS-CoV-2 vaccination. Receptors originate from a human donor who received a COVID-19 vaccine. CDR3s include the opening cysteine and the closing phenylalanine or tryptophan. Each record gives: D gene, clone size, V gene, J gene, CDR3 DNA, CDR3 protein. A D gene is named only where the DNA matches it firmly. Clone sizes are given selectively: once, few, many, or a class where the clone is expanded.

D gene: NA; clone size: NA; V gene: TRBV19; J gene: TRBJ1-6; CDR3 DNA: TGTGCCAGTGGAGACAGGTATCACCGAATGGCAAATTCACCCCTCCACTTT; CDR3 protein: CASGDRYHRMANSPLHF
D gene: NA; clone size: NA; V gene: TRBV6-1; J gene: TRBJ2-7; CDR3 DNA: TGTGCCAGCACTATCTTTTACGAGCAGTACTTC; CDR3 protein: CASTIFYEQYF
D gene: NA; clone size: NA; V gene: TRBV7-9; J gene: TRBJ2-5; CDR3 DNA: TGTGCCAGCAAGGGGCAAGAGACCCAGTACTTC; CDR3 protein: CASKGQETQYF
D gene: NA; clone size: once; V gene: TRBV20-1; J gene: TRBJ1-4; CDR3 DNA: TGCAGTGCTCGGAGGAAGGAAAAACTGTTTTTT; CDR3 protein: CSARRKEKLFF
D gene: NA; clone size: few; V gene: TRBV21-1; J gene: TRBJ2-7; CDR3 DNA: TGTGCCAGCAGCAAAGGTGGCTACAAAATTATCTACGAGCAGTACTTC; CDR3 protein: CASSKGGYKIIYEQYF
D gene: NA; clone size: once; V gene: TRBV30; J gene: TRBJ2-5; CDR3 DNA: TGTGCCTGGAGTGTACGGGGGCTGGAGACCCAGTACTTC; CDR3 protein: CAWSVRGLETQYF
D gene: NA; clone size: few; V gene: TRBV23-1; J gene: TRBJ1-2; CDR3 DNA: TGCGCCAGCAGTCAATCTAGGAGGCAGGAGAACTATGGCTACACCTTC; CDR3 protein: CASSQSRRQENYGYTF
D gene: NA; clone size: NA; V gene: TRBV6-5; J gene: TRBJ2-3; CDR3 DNA: TGTGCCAGCAGTTACTTAAGGGATACGCAGTATTTT; CDR3 protein: CASSYLRDTQYF
D gene: NA; clone size: NA; V gene: TRBV5-6; J gene: TRBJ2-5; CDR3 DNA: TGTGCCAGCAGCTCCAGCGCCACGACCGAGTCCCAGTACTTC; CDR3 protein: CASSSSATTESQYF
D gene: NA; clone size: NA; V gene: TRBV30; J gene: TRBJ1-2; CDR3 DNA: TGTGCCTGGAGGAACTATGGCTACACCTTC; CDR3 protein: CAWRNYGYTF
D gene: NA; clone size: NA; V gene: TRBV20-1; J gene: TRBJ1-1; CDR3 DNA: TGCAGTGCTAGAGAGGTTGCCAGACAGAACACTGAAGCTTTCTTT; CDR3 protein: CSAREVARQNTEAFF
D gene: TRBD1; clone size: NA; V gene: TRBV20-1; J gene: TRBJ2-7; CDR3 DNA: TGCAGTGCTAGAAATCTCAGGGGGCATGACGAGCAGTACTTC; CDR3 protein: CSARNLRGHDEQYF
D gene: NA; clone size: few; V gene: TRBV6-1; J gene: TRBJ2-7; CDR3 DNA: TGTGCCAGCAGTGATTACAGGGGAGGACCCTACGAGCAGTACTTC; CDR3 protein: CASSDYRGGPYEQYF
D gene: TRBD2; clone size: NA; V gene: TRBV7-9; J gene: TRBJ2-7; CDR3 DNA: TGTGCCAGCAGCTTACGGGGGGTCCCCTCCTACGAGCAGTACTTC; CDR3 protein: CASSLRGVPSYEQYF
D gene: NA; clone size: NA; V gene: TRBV5-4; J gene: TRBJ2-5; CDR3 DNA: TGTGCCAGCAGCTTTAGAGGACGGTTCGAGACCCAGTACTTC; CDR3 protein: CASSFRGRFETQYF
D gene: TRBD1; clone size: NA; V gene: TRBV6-1; J gene: TRBJ2-5; CDR3 DNA: TGTGCCAGCACGACAGGGGGTTTAGAGACCCAGTACTTC; CDR3 protein: CASTTGGLETQYF
D gene: TRBD2; clone size: few; V gene: TRBV7-2; J gene: TRBJ2-3; CDR3 DNA: TGTGCCAGCAGCCTTTTGGCGGGGGGGCCGGATACGCAGTATTTT; CDR3 protein: CASSLLAGGPDTQYF
D gene: NA; clone size: few; V gene: TRBV7-6; J gene: TRBJ1-3; CDR3 DNA: TGTGCCAGCAGCTTAAGGGCGGATGGAAACACCATATATTTT; CDR3 protein: CASSLRADGNTIYF